A single sample gave rise to the 16 T cell receptor beta chains below, sequenced in a study of T cell responses to AZD1222 COVID-19 vaccine. The table came from immunoSEQ multiplex PCR; TCRdb's copy has only in-frame clones and leaves some out. The table lists 70,000 to 90,000 clones, almost 80% of them singletons. The specimen comprised peripheral blood, sampled on day 0 of AZD1222 vaccination. The receptors derive from an adult in good health.

The chain employs TRBV7-2 and TRBJ2-7; D may be TRBD1 (5 bases). V was clipped by 5 bases and J by 5 bases, with 10 bases between them. Germline V gives CDR1 SGHTA, CDR2 FQGNSA. The CDR3 sequence is 12 residues long. The CDR3 loop reads CASSRDSHEQYF. In DNA form, the CDR3 reads TGTGCCAGCAGCCGCGACAGCCACGAGCAGTACTTC.

V usage is TRBV25-1 and J usage is TRBJ2-3; D is possibly TRBD1 or TRBD2 (5 bases each). The CDR3 has 13 amino acids. The germline V gene has CDR1 MGHDK and CDR2 SYGVNS. The V and J ends lost 6 bases and 2 bases respectively, with 9 bases between them. DNA of the CDR3: TGTGCCAGCAGGAGGGGATACACAGATACGCAGTATTTT. This translates into CASRRGYTDTQYF.

The chain uses TRBV7-9 and TRBJ2-3; perhaps TRBD1 as D (7 bases). The V end was cut by 5 bases, the J end by 3 bases, with 12 bases between. The CDR3 totals 14 residues. Germline V lookup: CDR1 SEHNR, CDR2 FQNEAQ (reference sequence). The CDR3 DNA reads as TGTGCCAGCAGCCCCAGGGGGAGGACAGATACGCAGTATTTT. Protein: CASSPRGRTDTQYF.

The chain combines TRBV9 with TRBJ2-3; TRBD1 matches at 8 bases. The V gene's germline CDR1 is SGDLS and CDR2 YYNGEE. With 3 bases clipped from V and 3 bases from J, the junction kept 6 bases outside the gene matches. This CDR3 region has 15 residues. For the CDR3, the DNA is TGTGCCAGCAGCGCCAGGGGGCGTCGAACAGATACGCAGTATTTT. This codes for CASSARGRRTDTQYF. The whole variable domain, filled in from reference TRBV9 and TRBJ2-3, reads DSGVTQTPKHLITATGQRVTLRCSPRSGDLSVYWYQQSLDQGLQFLIQYYNGEERAKGNILERFSAQQFPDLHSELNLSSLELGDSALYFCASSARGRRTDTQYFGPGTRLTVL.

The rearrangement links TRBV19 to TRBJ2-2, with TRBD1 as a possible D gene (7 bases). Germline V CDR1 and CDR2: LNHDA, SQIVND (reference sequence). V shed 9 bases and J shed 6 bases, with 14 bases lying between them. The length of the CDR3 is 13 residues. The CDR3 DNA follows: TGTGCCAGCAACTTCAGGGGGGCCGGGGAGCTGTTTTTT. Translated: CASNFRGAGELFF.

The CDR3 here is CALSLARELFF. The CDR3 DNA reads TGTGCCCTATCACTAGCCCGGGAGCTGTTTTTT. The V and J genes are TRBV30 and TRBJ2-2; D might be TRBD2 (6 bases). Trimming shortened V by 8 bases and J by 9 bases, and 13 bases separated the two germline ends. Germline CDR1 GTSNPN, CDR2 SVGIG (reference sequence). There are 11 residues in the CDR3.

The chain employs TRBV19 and TRBJ1-2; D is undetermined. The CDR3 has 13 amino acids. V was pared by 4 bases and J by 6 bases, with 12 bases between. Germline V lookup: CDR1 LNHDA, CDR2 SQIVND (reference sequence). The CDR3 spells CASSTLVWDGYTF. The CDR3 DNA is TGTGCCAGTAGTACCTTGGTATGGGATGGCTACACCTTC.

This clone showed up just a few times. J is TRBJ2-1 and V is TRBV30, with 12 bases fitting TRBD2. J gave up 8 bases and V 0 bases, and 2 bases lay outside the gene matches. The V gene's germline CDR1 is GTSNPN and CDR2 SVGIG (reference sequence). The CDR3 contains 14 residues. This chain's CDR3 is CAWSVLAGGYEQFF. In DNA, the CDR3 is TGTGCCTGGAGTGTTCTAGCGGGGGGGTATGAGCAGTTCTTC.

The genes are TRBV6-5 and TRBJ1-2, with 8 bases that match TRBD1. The CDR3 is 14 amino acids. J gave up 4 bases and V 1 base, and 2 bases lay outside the gene matches. Germline lookup yields CDR1 MNHEY and CDR2 SVGAGI. CDR3: CASSYYRGSYGYTF. For the CDR3, the DNA is TGTGCCAGCAGTTACTACAGGGGGAGCTATGGCTACACCTTC.

This sequence joins TRBV5-4 and TRBJ2-3; possible D gene TRBD2, 6 bases. CDR1 SGHNT and CDR2 YYREEE come from the germline V gene (reference sequence). This CDR3 has 17 amino acids. The germline V and J ends were trimmed by 2 bases and 2 bases, with 18 bases remaining between them. CDR3 residues: CASSLQLGSGLTDTQYF. In DNA form, the CDR3 reads TGTGCCAGCAGCTTACAACTCGGTAGCGGACTCACAGATACGCAGTATTTT.

This clone has more than one count but fewer than ten. This sequence joins TRBV19 and TRBJ2-3, with D possibly being TRBD2 (6 bases). The germline V gene has CDR1 LNHDA and CDR2 SQIVND (reference sequence). Trimming shortened V by 3 bases and J by 7 bases, and 14 bases separated the two germline ends. The length of the CDR3 is 14 residues. The CDR3 spells CASSMGTLRHTQYF. CDR3 DNA sequence: TGTGCCAGTAGTATGGGGACTCTGCGACATACGCAGTATTTT.

This clone was detected a few times. V is TRBV3-1 (or the pseudogene TRBV3-2) and J is TRBJ1-4; 9 nucleotides line up with TRBD1. The germline V gene encodes CDR1 LGHDT and CDR2 YNNKEL (reference sequence). The CDR3 consists of 18 residues. The ends lost 1 base at V and 4 bases at J; junction bases unmatched: 10. The CDR3 region has the DNA TGTGCCAGCAGCCAAGGGACCACACAGGACAGGGGTAATGAAAAACTGTTTTTT. Its translation is CASSQGTTQDRGNEKLFF.

The chain uses TRBV11-2 and TRBJ2-2; 7 positions match TRBD1. The germline V gene encodes CDR1 SGHAT and CDR2 FQNNGV. The ends lost 1 base at V and 3 bases at J; junction bases unmatched: 5. The length of the CDR3 is 16 residues. DNA of the CDR3: TGTGCCAGCAGCTTAGGATCAGGGGGTTACACCGGGGAGCTGTTTTTT. Translating it yields CASSLGSGGYTGELFF.

The V gene is TRBV29-1, the J gene TRBJ2-3; D is uncertain. The CDR3 runs 16 residues. Germline CDR1 SQVTM, CDR2 ANQGSEA. V lost 5 bases and J lost 2, with 20 bases in between. The CDR3 loop reads CSVRPSLLSLTDTQYF. The CDR3 DNA follows: TGCAGCGTTCGACCCAGCCTCTTGTCCCTCACAGATACGCAGTATTTT.

This clone has only one observation. V is TRBV7-2 and J is TRBJ2-7; 7 bases line up with TRBD1. The CDR3 extends over 14 amino acids. The junction had 7 bases not matched to a gene; V was cut back by 4 bases and J by 4 bases. CDR1 and CDR2 from the germline V gene are SGHTA and FQGNSA. The CDR3 reads CASSSPGQPYEQYF. CDR3 sequence (DNA): TGTGCCAGCAGCTCCCCGGGACAGCCATACGAGCAGTACTTC.

The CDR3 DNA is TGCAGTGCTAGTAGACTAGCGGGAGGGAGCACAGATACGCAGTATTTT. Its protein is CSASRLAGGSTDTQYF. The V gene is TRBV20-1, the J gene TRBJ2-3; 14 bases fit TRBD2. This CDR3 has 16 residues. The germline V gene has CDR1 DFQATT and CDR2 SNEGSKA (reference sequence). With 3 bases clipped from V and 0 bases from J, the junction kept 2 bases outside the gene matches.